This T cell receptor (beta chain) was captured in a study of blood T cell repertoires in COVID-19. Looking at the study overall: The United States, Italy and Spain supplied acute and convalescent COVID-19 samples. Sources were T cells, B-cell-depleted T cells, or PBMCs; the material itself was cDNA or gDNA.

V gave up 4 bases and J gave up 1 base, with 17 bases separating them. In germline, CDR1 is SGHDT, CDR2 YYEEEE. The CDR3 sequence is 16 residues long. Original processing methods: Amplification with reference gene primers provided the estimates of nucleated cell counts. Method: immunoSEQ multiplex PCR; TCRdb's copy keeps in-frame clones and lacks some. Clone size and V and J calls were adopted from that table, with D and trimming inferred from the DNA. The sample lists about 83,000 clones, around 88% occurring once. The TCR was taken from a man between 60 and 70 years old with acute or convalescent COVID-19. Sequenced input: peripheral blood. The chain combines TRBV5-6 with TRBJ1-2; no definite D call. The CDR3 DNA follows: TGTGCCAGCAGCCGGGAGGCCTTCACCCTTAACTATGGCTACACCTTC. Its protein is CASSREAFTLNYGYTF.